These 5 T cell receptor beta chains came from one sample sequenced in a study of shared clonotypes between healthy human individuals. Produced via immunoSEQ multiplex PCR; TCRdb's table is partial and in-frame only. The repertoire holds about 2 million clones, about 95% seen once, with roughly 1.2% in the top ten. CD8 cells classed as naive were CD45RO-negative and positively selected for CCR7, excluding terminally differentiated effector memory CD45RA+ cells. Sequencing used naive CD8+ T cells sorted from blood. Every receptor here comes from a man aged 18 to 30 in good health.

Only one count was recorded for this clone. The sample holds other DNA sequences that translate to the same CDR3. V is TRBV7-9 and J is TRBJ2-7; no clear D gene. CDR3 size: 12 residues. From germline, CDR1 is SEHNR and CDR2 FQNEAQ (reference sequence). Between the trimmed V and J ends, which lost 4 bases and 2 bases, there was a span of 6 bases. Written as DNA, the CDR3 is TGTGCCAGCAGCTCAGACACCTACGAGCAGTACTTC. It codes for CASSSDTYEQYF.

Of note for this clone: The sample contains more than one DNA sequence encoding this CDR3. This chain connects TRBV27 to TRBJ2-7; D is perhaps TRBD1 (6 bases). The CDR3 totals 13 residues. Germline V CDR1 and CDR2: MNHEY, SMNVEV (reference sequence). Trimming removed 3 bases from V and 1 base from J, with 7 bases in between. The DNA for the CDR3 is TGTGCCAGCAGTTTGGACAGTTCCTACGAGCAGTACTTC. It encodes CASSLDSSYEQYF.

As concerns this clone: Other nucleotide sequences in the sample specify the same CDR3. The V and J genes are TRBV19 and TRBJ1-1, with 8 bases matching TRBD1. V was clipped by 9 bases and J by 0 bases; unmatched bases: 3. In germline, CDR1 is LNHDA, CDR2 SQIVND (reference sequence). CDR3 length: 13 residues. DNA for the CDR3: TGTGCCAGCGGACAGGGAGTGAACACTGAAGCTTTCTTT. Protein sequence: CASGQGVNTEAFF.

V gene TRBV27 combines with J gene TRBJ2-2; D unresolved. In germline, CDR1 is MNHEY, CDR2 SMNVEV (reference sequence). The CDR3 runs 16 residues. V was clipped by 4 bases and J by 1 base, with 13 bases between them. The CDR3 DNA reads TGTGCCAGCAGTTCGCGAATCGGATTGAACACCGGGGAGCTGTTTTTT. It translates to CASSSRIGLNTGELFF.

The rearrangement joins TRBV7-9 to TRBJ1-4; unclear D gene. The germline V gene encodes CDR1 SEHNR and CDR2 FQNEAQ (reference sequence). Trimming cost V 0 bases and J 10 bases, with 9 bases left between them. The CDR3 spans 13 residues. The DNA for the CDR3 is TGTGCCAGCAGCTTAGCAGACTGGGGAAAACTGTTTTTT. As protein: CASSLADWGKLFF.